This is a list of T cell receptor beta chains from one sample in a study of cytomegalovirus exposure and HLA in healthy donors. Libraries were prepared by immunoSEQ multiplex PCR; TCRdb keeps only in-frame clonotypes and omits some of them. In all, the sample yields 75,000 to 100,000 clones. Sequences were obtained from PBMCs. These receptors originate from a woman aged 60-75 years in good health and CMV-seronegative. Each CDR3 is given with its conserved first and last residue. Each record gives: V gene, D gene, J gene, CDR3 protein, CDR3 DNA. The D gene is left open where the match is weak.

>TRBV7-9|TRBD2|TRBJ2-1
CASRDPGTSGKSYNEQFF
TGTGCCAGCAGAGACCCCGGGACTAGCGGGAAATCCTACAATGAGCAGTTCTTC
>TRBV27|TRBD1|TRBJ1-5
CASSNTGGSQPQHF
TGTGCCAGCAGTAACACAGGGGGGAGTCAGCCCCAGCATTTT
>TRBV6-5|TRBD1|TRBJ2-7
CASRTGQALYEQYF
TGTGCCAGCAGGACGGGACAGGCCCTATACGAGCAGTACTTC
>TRBV15|-|TRBJ2-7
CATSRDLVSGEQYF
TGTGCCACCAGCAGAGATTTAGTGAGTGGCGAGCAGTACTTC
>TRBV28|-|TRBJ1-4
CASSSPTTTNEKLFF
TGTGCCAGCAGTTCTCCCACTACAACTAATGAAAAACTGTTTTTT
>TRBV7-9|TRBD1|TRBJ2-5
CASSLWVGQGQETQYF
TGTGCCAGCAGCTTGTGGGTGGGACAGGGACAAGAGACCCAGTACTTC
>TRBV7-2|-|TRBJ2-7
CASSLASAWSYEQYF
TGTGCCAGCAGCTTAGCTAGTGCGTGGTCCTACGAGCAGTACTTC
>TRBV19|-|TRBJ2-7
CASSMGWSRGYEQYF
TGTGCCAGTAGTATGGGCTGGAGTAGGGGCTACGAGCAGTACTTC
>TRBV6-1|TRBD1|TRBJ2-2
CASTIGTAFTGELFF
TGTGCCAGCACTATAGGGACAGCCTTTACCGGGGAGCTGTTTTTT
>TRBV28|TRBD1|TRBJ2-3
CASILQGVVGTDTQYF
TGTGCCAGCATCTTACAGGGGGTGGTAGGCACAGATACGCAGTATTTT
>TRBV11-3|-|TRBJ2-2
CASSLSGTNTGELFF
TGTGCCAGCAGCTTATCGGGGACGAACACCGGGGAGCTGTTTTTT
>TRBV2|-|TRBJ2-1
CASSEESVKQFF
TGTGCCAGCAGTGAAGAATCAGTTAAGCAGTTCTTC
>TRBV19|-|TRBJ2-1
CASSGWERVNEQFF
TGTGCCAGTAGTGGGTGGGAGAGGGTAAATGAGCAGTTCTTC
>TRBV7-9|-|TRBJ1-1
CASSLFTGRNTEAFF
TGTGCCAGCAGCTTGTTCACAGGGAGGAACACTGAAGCTTTCTTT
>TRBV5-1|TRBD2|TRBJ2-1
CASRSGTSGAGGVSYNEQFF
TGCGCCAGCAGATCCGGGACTAGCGGGGCTGGGGGGGTCTCCTACAATGAGCAGTTCTTC
>TRBV27|TRBD2|TRBJ2-3
CATAGTSGSTDTQYF
TGTGCCACCGCAGGGACTAGCGGAAGCACAGATACGCAGTATTTT
>TRBV5-8|TRBD1|TRBJ2-3
CASSFERQGPTDTQYF
TGTGCCAGCAGCTTCGAGAGACAGGGCCCGACAGATACGCAGTATTTT
>TRBV7-2|TRBD1|TRBJ1-2
CASSLNSGGQGLGYTF
TGTGCCAGCAGCTTAAACTCTGGAGGACAGGGGCTCGGCTACACCTTC
>TRBV7-8|-|TRBJ2-3
CASSLVTSTDTQYF
TGTGCCAGCAGCTTAGTCACTAGCACAGATACGCAGTATTTT
>TRBV5-1|-|TRBJ1-1
CASRWQENTEAFF
TGCGCCAGCAGGTGGCAGGAGAACACTGAAGCTTTCTTT
>TRBV28|TRBD2|TRBJ2-1
CASSPTIAGDNEQFF
TGTGCCAGCAGTCCGACCATAGCGGGAGACAATGAGCAGTTCTTC
>TRBV7-2|TRBD2|TRBJ2-1
CASSLRGSSGGYNEQFF
TGTGCCAGCAGCTTAAGGGGGTCTAGCGGGGGGTACAATGAGCAGTTCTTC
>TRBV4-2|TRBD2|TRBJ2-3
CASSRELAGVDPDTQYF
TGTGCCAGCAGCCGAGAGTTAGCGGGAGTTGACCCAGATACGCAGTATTTT
>TRBV7-8|-|TRBJ1-1
CASSFSPRPTGGPEAFF
TGTGCCAGCAGCTTCTCCCCGAGGCCGACAGGTGGGCCTGAAGCTTTCTTT
>TRBV2|TRBD2|TRBJ2-5
CASSSPPGLAGEETQYF
TGTGCCAGCAGCTCACCGCCGGGACTAGCGGGAGAAGAGACCCAGTACTTC
>TRBV28|TRBD1|TRBJ1-4
CASKTGGGKKLFF
TGTGCCAGCAAGACAGGGGGAGGAAAAAAACTGTTTTTT
>TRBV4-3|-|TRBJ2-7
CASSQAVNYEQYF
TGCGCCAGCAGCCAAGCGGTTAACTACGAGCAGTACTTC
>TRBV18|TRBD2|TRBJ2-7
CASSPPGLGAYEQYF
TGTGCCAGCTCACCCCCGGGACTAGGGGCCTACGAGCAGTACTTC
>TRBV9|-|TRBJ1-4
CASSVGGGGEKLFF
TGTGCCAGCAGCGTAGGTGGCGGAGGTGAAAAACTGTTTTTT
>TRBV7-8|TRBD1|TRBJ1-2
CASSPHDRGSGGYTF
TGTGCCAGCAGCCCCCACGACAGGGGGAGTGGAGGCTACACCTTC
>TRBV27|TRBD1|TRBJ2-6
CASSLSGRGRLGGANVLTF
TGTGCCAGCAGTTTATCGGGCAGGGGGCGACTTGGAGGGGCCAACGTCCTGACTTTC
>TRBV6-1|-|TRBJ1-5
CASSEEEATPQHF
TGTGCCAGCAGTGAAGAGGAGGCAACGCCCCAGCATTTT
>TRBV11-3|-|TRBJ2-3
CASSSWDTPTDTQYF
TGTGCCAGCAGCTCCTGGGACACCCCCACAGATACGCAGTATTTT
>TRBV28|-|TRBJ1-2
CASSRVGRVSISGYTF
TGTGCCAGCAGTCGTGTGGGGAGGGTATCAATTAGTGGCTACACCTTC
>TRBV9|-|TRBJ2-5
CASSVVLGAGTQYF
TGTGCCAGCAGCGTAGTTTTGGGGGCCGGGACCCAGTACTTC
>TRBV28|-|TRBJ2-7
CASSPAVYEQYF
TGTGCCAGCAGCCCGGCGGTATACGAGCAGTACTTC
>TRBV7-9|TRBD1|TRBJ1-1
CASSSGQSKNTEAFF
TGTGCCAGCAGCTCGGGACAGAGCAAGAACACTGAAGCTTTCTTT
>TRBV18|-|TRBJ2-1
CASSPLADYNEQFF
TGTGCCAGCTCACCACTAGCGGACTACAATGAGCAGTTCTTC
>TRBV28|TRBD1|TRBJ1-4
CASLPGGVVTNEKLFF
TGTGCCAGTCTGCCAGGGGGAGTGGTAACTAATGAAAAACTGTTTTTT
>TRBV27|-|TRBJ2-3
CASSPSRRSTDTQYF
TGTGCCAGCAGTCCCAGCAGGAGGAGCACAGATACGCAGTATTTT
>TRBV28|-|TRBJ1-4
CASSIVEKLFF
TGTGCCAGCAGTATAGTAGAAAAACTGTTTTTT
>TRBV11-2|-|TRBJ2-7
CASSLGIRVEQYF
TGTGCCAGCAGCTTAGGGATCAGGGTCGAGCAGTACTTC
>TRBV5-4|-|TRBJ2-2
CASSRDVKGELFF
TGTGCCAGCAGCCGGGATGTAAAAGGGGAGCTGTTTTTT